This TCR beta chain derives from a study of blood T cell repertoires in COVID-19. Turning to the study itself: Donors in the United States, Italy and Spain gave samples during acute or convalescent COVID-19. The analysed material was cDNA or gDNA that came from T cells, B-cell-depleted T cells, or PBMCs.

The length of the CDR3 is 16 residues. Trimming took 5 bases from V and 0 from J, leaving 13 bases between them. CDR1 SGHNT and CDR2 YENEEA come from the germline V gene. Authors' data handling: Amplifying reference gene primers gave estimates of nucleated cell counts. Produced via immunoSEQ multiplex PCR; TCRdb's table is partial and in-frame only. Clone size and the V and J calls come from that table; the DNA yielded D and trimming. The sample includes 180,000 or so clones, around 82% seen only once; the top ten take 9.8%. The TCR was taken from a woman older than 75 with acute or convalescent COVID-19. Sequencing was carried out using peripheral blood. The gene calls are TRBV11-3 and TRBJ2-2; weak D call: TRBD1 (5 bases). The CDR3 DNA follows: TGTGCCAGCAGCCTGCTTGGACAATCGAACACCGGGGAGCTGTTTTTT. Residues: CASSLLGQSNTGELFF. Variable domain in full (rest from reference TRBV11-3 and TRBJ2-2): EAGVVQSPRYKIIEKKQPVAFWCNPISGHNTLYWYLQNLGQGPELLIRYENEEAVDDSQLPKDRFSAERLKGVDSTLKIQPAELGDSAVYLCASSLLGQSNTGELFFGEGSRLTVL.